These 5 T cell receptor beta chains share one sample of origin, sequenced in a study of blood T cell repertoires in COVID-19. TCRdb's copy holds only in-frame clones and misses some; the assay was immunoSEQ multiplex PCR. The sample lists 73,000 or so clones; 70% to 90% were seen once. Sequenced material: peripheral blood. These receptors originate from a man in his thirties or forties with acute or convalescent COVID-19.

This CDR3 is CASSLGSAGVNEQFF. CDR3 DNA: TGTGCCAGCAGCTTAGGCTCAGCGGGAGTTAATGAGCAGTTCTTC. This sequence joins TRBV11-2 and TRBJ2-1; TRBD2 aligns across 8 bases. The CDR3 is 15 residues long. Unmatched junction bases numbered 6, after V lost 1 base and J lost 7 bases. The germline CDR1 and CDR2 sequences are SGHAT and FQNNGV.

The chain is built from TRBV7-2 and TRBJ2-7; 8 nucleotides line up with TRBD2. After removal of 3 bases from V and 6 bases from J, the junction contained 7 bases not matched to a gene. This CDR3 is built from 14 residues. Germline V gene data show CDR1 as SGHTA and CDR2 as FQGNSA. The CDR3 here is CASSFRREETEQYF. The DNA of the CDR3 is TGTGCCAGCAGCTTCCGGCGGGAGGAGACCGAGCAGTACTTC.

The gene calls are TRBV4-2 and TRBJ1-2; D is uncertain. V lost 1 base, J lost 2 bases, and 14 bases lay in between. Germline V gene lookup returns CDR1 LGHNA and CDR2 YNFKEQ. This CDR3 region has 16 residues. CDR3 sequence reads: CASSQGAGLLNYGYTF. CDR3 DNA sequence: TGTGCCAGCAGCCAAGGAGCCGGACTCTTGAACTATGGCTACACCTTC.

CDR3 in amino acids: CASSWGLAGSSYNEQFF. Written as DNA, the CDR3 is TGTGCCAGCAGCTGGGGACTAGCGGGATCGTCCTACAATGAGCAGTTCTTC. The V and J genes are TRBV7-9 and TRBJ2-1, with 13 nucleotides matching TRBD2. This CDR3 is 17 amino acids long. The ends lost 4 bases at V and 1 base at J; junction bases unmatched: 4. Germline V gene data show CDR1 as SEHNR and CDR2 as FQNEAQ (reference sequence). The variable domain in full, with the rest retrieved from reference TRBV7-9 and TRBJ2-1, is DTGVSQNPRHKITKRGQNVTFRCDPISEHNRLYWYRQTLGQGPEFLTYFQNEAQLEKSRLLSDRFSAERPKGSFSTLEIQRTEQGDSAMYLCASSWGLAGSSYNEQFFGPGTRLTVL.

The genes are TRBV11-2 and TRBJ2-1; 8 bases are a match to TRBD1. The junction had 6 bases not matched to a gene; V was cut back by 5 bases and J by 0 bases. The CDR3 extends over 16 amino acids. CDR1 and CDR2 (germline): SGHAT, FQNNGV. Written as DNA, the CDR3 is TGTGCCAGCAGCCCTCGGACAGGGAGCTCCTACAATGAGCAGTTCTTC. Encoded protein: CASSPRTGSSYNEQFF.